The 10 T cell receptor beta chains below all came from one sample that was sequenced in a study of T cell responses to AZD1222 COVID-19 vaccine. TCRdb's copy holds only in-frame clones and misses some; the assay was immunoSEQ multiplex PCR. The table lists about 160,000 clones, 90% to 95% of them singletons, with about 0.9% in the top ten. Specimen: peripheral blood, collected on day 0 of AZD1222 vaccination. These receptors came from an adult in good health.

The gene calls are TRBV2 and TRBJ2-5; D gene uncertain. The V gene lost 2 bases and the J gene lost 1 base, with 8 bases spanning the gap. The CDR3 runs to 14 residues. The germline V gene has CDR1 SNHLY and CDR2 FYNNEI. DNA of the CDR3: TGTGCCAGCAGTGAATATACCCCCCAAGAGACCCAGTACTTC. It yields the protein CASSEYTPQETQYF. Variable domain in full (rest from reference TRBV2 and TRBJ2-5): EPEVTQTPSHQVTQMGQEVILRCVPISNHLYFYWYRQILGQKVEFLVSFYNNEISEKSEIFDDQFSVERPDGSNFTLKIRSTKLEDSAMYFCASSEYTPQETQYFGPGTRLLVL.

This chain joins TRBV4-1 and TRBJ1-6, with 7 nucleotides matching TRBD1. Germline CDR1 is MGHRA and CDR2 is YSYEKL. The CDR3 sequence is 15 residues long. Losses at the gene ends were 0 bases for V and 10 bases for J; bases not matched to a gene: 6. The CDR3 reads CASSQDQGGRSPLHF. The DNA for the CDR3 is TGCGCCAGCAGCCAAGATCAGGGGGGCAGATCACCCCTCCACTTT.

The rearrangement links TRBV19 to TRBJ2-3; maybe TRBD2 (6 bases). Germline V gene data show CDR1 as LNHDA and CDR2 as SQIVND (reference sequence). The CDR3 is 14 amino acids. V lost 2 bases to trimming and J lost 4 bases, with 10 bases between them. Written as DNA, the CDR3 is TGTGCCAGTAGTATATCGGGGGACCCAGATACGCAGTATTTT. This sequence encodes CASSISGDPDTQYF. Drawing the rest from reference TRBV19 and TRBJ2-3, the complete variable domain is DGGITQSPKYLFRKEGQNVTLSCEQNLNHDAMYWYRQDPGQGLRLIYYSQIVNDFQKGDIAEGYSVSREKKESFPLTVTSAQKNPTAFYLCASSISGDPDTQYFGPGTRLTVL.

This clone has a single count. The chain employs TRBV30 and TRBJ1-2; TRBD1 might be the D (6 bases). Per germline, CDR1 GTSNPN and CDR2 SVGIG (reference sequence). The ends were cut back, 4 bases at V and 4 bases at J, with 16 bases in the middle. This CDR3 region has 14 residues. The CDR3 region is CAWTRGGLLYGYTF. CDR3 DNA: TGTGCCTGGACGCGAGGGGGGCTCCTCTATGGCTACACCTTC. The full variable domain, completed using reference TRBV30 and TRBJ1-2, is SQTIHQWPATLVQPVGSPLSLECTVEGTSNPNLYWYRQAAGRGLQLLFYSVGIGQISSEVPQNLSASRPQDRQFILSSKKLLLSDSGFYLCAWTRGGLLYGYTFGSGTRLTVV.

CDR3 DNA: TGTGCCAGCAGCTTCCCCGGGGAGCTGTTTTTT. Protein sequence: CASSFPGELFF. J is TRBJ2-2 and V is TRBV5-4; D is unclear. Trimming stripped 2 bases from V and 6 bases from J, with 2 bases between. Germline V gives CDR1 SGHNT, CDR2 YYREEE (reference sequence). This CDR3 is built from 11 residues. Variable domain in full (rest from reference TRBV5-4 and TRBJ2-2): ETGVTQSPTHLIKTRGQQVTLRCSSQSGHNTVSWYQQALGQGPQFIFQYYREEENGRGNFPPRFSGLQFPNYSSELNVNALELDDSALYLCASSFPGELFFGEGSRLTVL.

This rearrangement joins TRBV5-6 to TRBJ2-1; D not certain. The CDR3 runs to 13 residues. The ends were cut back, 5 bases at V and 9 bases at J, with 15 bases in the middle. Germline V lookup: CDR1 SGHDT, CDR2 YYEEEE. CDR3 region: CASSPSSRTEQFF. As DNA, the CDR3 is TGTGCCAGCAGTCCGAGTTCCCGGACTGAGCAGTTCTTC.

The chain uses TRBV3-1 (or the pseudogene TRBV3-2) and TRBJ1-6; D gene uncertain. The CDR3 extends over 16 amino acids. The V end was cut by 5 bases, the J end by 5 bases, with 16 bases between. CDR1 LGHDT and CDR2 YNNKEL come from the germline V gene (reference sequence). CDR3 bases: TGTGCCAGCAGCTACTCTCCGGAGAGCAATAATTCACCCCTCCACTTT. This translates into CASSYSPESNNSPLHF.

This clone appeared a few times. The chain carries TRBV10-3 and TRBJ1-6; D is unclear. CDR1 is ENHRY and CDR2 is SYGVKD in the germline V gene. The CDR3 length is 15 residues. Trimming shortened V by 5 bases and J by 7 bases, and 15 bases separated the two germline ends. The CDR3 loop is CAISPTEPSNSPLHF. In nucleotides, the CDR3 is TGTGCCATCAGTCCGACGGAACCGAGCAATTCACCCCTCCACTTT.

V and J are TRBV23-1 and TRBJ1-1, with D tentatively TRBD1 (6 bases). TRBV23-1 has ORF status, its function being uncertain. Trimming stripped 6 bases from V and 1 base from J, with 12 bases between. The CDR3 covers 14 residues. This CDR3 reads CASRLLTGNTEAFF. The DNA for the CDR3 is TGCGCCAGCAGATTATTGACAGGGAACACTGAAGCTTTCTTT.

The J gene is TRBJ1-1, the V gene TRBV14, with D tentatively TRBD1 (6 bases). Germline-derived CDR1 and CDR2 are SGHDN and FVKESK. Between the trimmed V and J ends, which lost 3 bases and 1 base, there was a span of 6 bases. This CDR3 is 13 amino acids long. CDR3 in DNA: TGTGCCAGCAGCCAGGACAGGAACACTGAAGCTTTCTTT. Its protein product is CASSQDRNTEAFF.